The T cell receptor (beta chain) under discussion was sequenced for a study of blood T cell repertoires in COVID-19. Clones were read by immunoSEQ multiplex PCR, and TCRdb kept only the in-frame ones, dropping some. The sample records around 250,000 clones, about 90% being singletons. Living in 24 US areas, the participants were between roughly 18 and 90 years of age. Each participant's cohort was designated according to participant-reported clinical history. From germline, CDR1 is SGHVS and CDR2 FNYEAQ. The ends lost 6 bases at V and 4 bases at J; junction bases unmatched: 8. There are 16 residues in the CDR3.

The receptor was derived from a human donor in a cohort exposed to, infected with or recovered from COVID-19 (not recorded which). The donor label of this sample is uncertain. The chain has TRBV7-6 and TRBJ2-3; 12 positions agree with TRBD2. Sequencing was carried out using PBMCs or T cells enriched from blood (not recorded which). The CDR3 nucleotides read TGTGCCAGCAGTTATCTAGCGGGGGGGGGCCCAGATACGCAGTATTTT. Encoded protein: CASSYLAGGGPDTQYF.